The source of this T cell receptor beta chain is a study of PD-1 blockade in classical Hodgkin lymphoma (dated by TCRdb to about 2020). Context from the whole study: Nivolumab dosing was 3 mg/kg intravenously every 2 weeks, continuing until either disease progression or unacceptable toxicity. The study used CyTOF and TCR beta sequencing to define a peripheral blood immune signature of response to PD-1 blockade in classical Hodgkin lymphoma. What the authors observed across the whole study: By C4D1, a significant rise was seen in CD4+ TCR diversity but not in CD8+ TCR diversity (p=0.0027 vs p=0.16), and the rise was most apparent among complete responders (p=0.02). Lower diversity was observed in patients in whom nivolumab was started less than 1 year after ASCT, and these patients were excluded from later analyses so that confounding by immune reconstitution would be avoided. Baseline TCR diversity was reported as lower in newly diagnosed patients than in healthy donors, and lower still in relapsed/refractory patients. The study was restricted to a single clinical trial cohort, and the causes of repertoire differences, possibly disease activity or prior therapy, were left undefined. Among trial patients, those achieving complete response had baseline diversity similar to that of newly diagnosed patients, while diversity was significantly lower in partial responders and progressors.

In light of the paper, this sample's time point label describes: cycle 4 day 1 (C4D1), after around six weeks of nivolumab. Every trial patient had relapsed after autologous stem cell transplantation, and cohorts A, B and C differed in prior brentuximab vedotin exposure. The trial cohort included around 56 patients with relapsed/refractory classical Hodgkin lymphoma, and each patient had a best overall response of complete response, partial response or progressive disease. Single-agent nivolumab was administered to trial patients in the multi-cohort phase II CheckMate 205 trial. Best overall response was determined by an independent review committee according to the 2007 International Working Group response criteria. Trial PBMCs were collected immediately before nivolumab initiation (C1D1) and during therapy at cycle 2 day 1 and cycle 4 day 1. Peripheral blood was collected in 8 mL Vacutainer Cell Preparation Tubes, from which PBMCs were isolated by centrifugation and then cryopreserved.

V is reduced by 7 bases and J by 2 bases, leaving a spacing of 18 bases between them. The germline V gene gives CDR1 as SGDLS and CDR2 as YYNGEE. The CDR3 contains 15 residues, cysteine and phenylalanine counted. CDR3 DNA only is kept here, 45 bases in frame from base 1. Notes on this clone: It lacks a known antigen. The input lacks base qualities; no much larger clone sits a single base away.

Genomic DNA was isolated using the Qiagen DNeasy kit from unsorted PBMCs as well as from negatively selected CD4+ and CD8+ fractions. TCR beta CDR3 regions were amplified by immunoSEQ multiplex PCR using primers annealing to V and J segments. A synthetic immune receptor repertoire was used to minimize amplification bias, and any residual bias was removed computationally once sequencing was done. Per the source publication's procedure: Repertoire diversity was quantified as the Shannon entropy index using custom Python scripts. Unsorted, CD4+ and CD8+ repertoires were examined separately, except in combined analyses, for which CD4+ and CD8+ sequences were merged in silico. A clone counted as expanded when the clone's frequency after treatment rose at least 2-fold relative to C1D1, and clones undetected at baseline were given a pseudocount of 0.5. Singleton clones were defined as clones with 0 or 1 copy at C1D1, and non-singleton clones were defined as clones with 2 or more copies. Clones expanded in unsorted samples were assigned a CD4+, CD8+ or unknown annotation through matching of protein sequences in sorted samples from the same patient. Wilcoxon tests were applied to paired samples to test diversity changes from C1D1 to C4D1. TCRdb limited this immuneACCESS table to in-frame rearrangements with V and J called. A share of clones is missing; checked studies link under half to unresolved V genes, and the rest is unexplained. V, J and clone size are those of that table, while D and trimming were read from the DNA. The sample table shows about 93,000 clones, and roughly 78% are seen once. The ten top clones hold 9.4% of the sample.

The clonotype originates from a human donor with classical Hodgkin lymphoma. Material: peripheral blood mononuclear cells (PBMCs), obtained before the fourth cycle of nivolumab. The chain is encoded by TRBV9 joined to TRBJ1-2, with the D segment identity uncertain. Here is the DNA: TGTGCCAGCCAGTTACGCAGACCGCTCAACTATGGCTACACCTTC. Translation gives CASQLRRPLNYGYTF.